This T cell receptor (beta chain) is from a study of T cell responses to AZD1222 COVID-19 vaccine. Study background: Second doses at about 4 or about 12 weeks were pooled.

Clones were read by immunoSEQ multiplex PCR, and TCRdb kept only the in-frame ones, dropping some. Of approximately 89,000 clones in the sample, about 88% were seen once. Broader study findings: Females outnumbered males among donors, who were mostly white British; clonal diversity was possibly underestimated. Spike was spanned by vaccine-associated CD4 TCRs, which were dominant at 160-218 and 743-854. The study found Spike-specific TCR breadth and depth rose after two AZD1222 doses.

This clone was seen once. As yet, its antigen is unknown. With V trimmed by 0 bases and J by 8 bases, 12 bases remained unmatched. Germline CDR1 SGHRS, CDR2 YFSETQ. The CDR3 length is 16 residues. The chain combines TRBV5-1 with TRBJ1-2; TRBD1 aligns across 8 bases. The sequencing here drew on peripheral blood, taken on day 0 of AZD1222 vaccination. The origin of this receptor is an adult in good health. CDR3 amino acids: CASSLEHAGGVGGYTF. Here the CDR3 DNA reads TGCGCCAGCAGCTTGGAACACGCAGGGGGCGTAGGGGGCTACACCTTC.